Listed below are T cell receptor beta chains from one sample, sequenced in a study of CD8+CD57+ T cells in acquired aplastic anemia. MiXCR was run by TCRdb on the reads, yielding one entry per CDR3 protein. In the table there are under 350,000 distinct CDR3 sequences, 50% to 65% of which are singletons. Material for sequencing was sorted CD4+, CD8+, or CD8+CD57+ T cells (not recorded which) from PBMCs. The receptors were sampled from a human donor with aplastic anemia. Each CDR3 is given with its conserved first and last residue. The D gene is left open where the match is weak. Not every row has a clone size; where given, it reads once, few, many or a size class.

D: TRBD1
J: TRBJ2-3
size: -
V: TRBV15
CDR3: CATSRGQGGLTFTHTQYF
DNA: TGTGCCACCAGCAGAGGACAGGGGGGGCTAACTTTCACACATACGCAGTATTTT

D: TRBD2
J: TRBJ2-3
size: many
V: TRBV6-5
CDR3: CASSYSEQGGDTQYF
DNA: TGTGCCAGCAGTTACTCTGAGCAGGGAGGGGATACGCAGTATTTT

D: -
J: TRBJ1-2
size: -
V: TRBV9
CDR3: CASSSSTRIAYGYTF
DNA: TGTGCCAGCAGTTCCTCGACACGGATTGCCTATGGCTACACCTTC

D: -
J: TRBJ2-3
size: -
V: TRBV7-9
CDR3: CASSATGGDTQYF
DNA: TGTGCCAGCAGCGCGACAGGTGGGGATACGCAGTATTTT

D: -
J: TRBJ1-1
size: many
V: TRBV3-1
CDR3: CASSQEILSRAFF
DNA: TGTGCCAGCAGCCAAGAAATACTCAGTCGGGCTTTCTTT

D: -
J: TRBJ2-7
size: -
V: TRBV7-9
CDR3: CASSLVGSGGDSYEQYF
DNA: TGTGCCAGCAGCTTAGTAGGCTCCGGCGGGGACTCCTACGAGCAGTACTTC

D: -
J: TRBJ1-3
size: -
V: TRBV20-1
CDR3: CSAGGGTNTIYF
DNA: TGCAGTGCAGGGGGGGGTACGAACACCATATATTTT

D: -
J: TRBJ1-1
size: many
V: TRBV5-8
CDR3: CASSLAGPTNTEAFF
DNA: TGTGCCAGCAGCTTGGCGGGACCCACGAACACTGAAGCTTTCTTT

D: -
J: TRBJ2-7
size: many
V: TRBV11-2
CDR3: CASSLSRDFTYEQYF
DNA: TGTGCCAGCAGCTTAAGTAGGGACTTCACCTACGAGCAGTACTTC

D: -
J: TRBJ2-7
size: -
V: TRBV2
CDR3: CAGSETQADEQYF
DNA: TGTGCCGGCAGTGAAACACAAGCTGACGAGCAGTACTTC

D: TRBD2
J: TRBJ2-1
size: -
V: TRBV9
CDR3: CASSVVGGVYNEQFF
DNA: TGTGCCAGCAGCGTAGTCGGGGGGGTCTACAATGAGCAGTTCTTC

D: -
J: TRBJ1-2
size: -
V: TRBV2
CDR3: CASSPLGSRDGYTF
DNA: TGTGCCAGCAGTCCACTTGGGTCGCGGGATGGCTACACCTTC

D: -
J: TRBJ1-6
size: -
V: TRBV2
CDR3: CASSDNGSPLHF
DNA: TGTGCCAGCAGCGACAACGGTTCACCCCTCCACTTT

D: -
J: TRBJ2-7
size: many
V: TRBV10-3
CDR3: CAIKETYEQYF
DNA: TGTGCCATCAAGGAGACCTACGAGCAGTACTTC

D: TRBD1
J: TRBJ1-2
size: many
V: TRBV3-1
CDR3: CASSQAGQVHGYTF
DNA: TGTGCCAGCAGCCAAGCGGGACAGGTTCATGGCTACACCTTC